This note documents a single T cell receptor (beta chain) sequence. Losses at the gene ends were 5 bases for V and 1 base for J; bases not matched to a gene: 10. Germline-derived CDR1 and CDR2 are SNHLY and FYNNEI. The CDR3 consists of 16 residues. These data are taken from a study of blood T cell repertoires in COVID-19. In the original processing: Nucleated cell counts were estimated from reference gene primer amplification. The data were produced by immunoSEQ multiplex PCR, yet TCRdb's version contains in-frame clones alone and is incomplete. The V and J calls and the clone size are those of that table, but D and trimming were determined from the DNA. The table lists around 450,000 clones, approximately 86% of them singletons.

The clonotype originates from a woman between 18 and 30 years old who had recovered from COVID-19. The sample taken for sequencing was PBMCs or T cells enriched from blood (not recorded which). This rearrangement joins TRBV2 to TRBJ1-1; 7 bases line up with TRBD1. The CDR3 DNA reads TGTGCCAGCAGTTATACTTGGGACAGCGGGAACACTGAAGCTTTCTTT. Amino acid sequence: CASSYTWDSGNTEAFF.